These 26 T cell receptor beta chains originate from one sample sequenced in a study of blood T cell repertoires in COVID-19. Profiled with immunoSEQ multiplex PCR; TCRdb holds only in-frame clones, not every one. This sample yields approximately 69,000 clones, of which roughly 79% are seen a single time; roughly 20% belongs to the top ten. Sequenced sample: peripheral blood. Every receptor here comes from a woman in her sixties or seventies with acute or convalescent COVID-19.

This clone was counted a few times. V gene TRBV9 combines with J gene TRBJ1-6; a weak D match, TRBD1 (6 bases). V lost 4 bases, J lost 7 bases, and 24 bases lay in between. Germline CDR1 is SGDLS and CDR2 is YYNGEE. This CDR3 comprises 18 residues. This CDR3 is CASSHGSRGEGHNSPLHF. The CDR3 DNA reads TGTGCCAGCAGCCACGGCTCCAGGGGAGAGGGGCACAATTCACCCCTCCACTTT.

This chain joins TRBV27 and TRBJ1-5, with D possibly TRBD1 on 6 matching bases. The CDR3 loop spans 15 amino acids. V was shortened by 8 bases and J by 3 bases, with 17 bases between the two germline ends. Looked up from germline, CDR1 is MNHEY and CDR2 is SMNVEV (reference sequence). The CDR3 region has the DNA TGTGCCAGCGCAAGCGAAGGGGGATACAATCAGCCCCAGCATTTT. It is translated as CASASEGGYNQPQHF.

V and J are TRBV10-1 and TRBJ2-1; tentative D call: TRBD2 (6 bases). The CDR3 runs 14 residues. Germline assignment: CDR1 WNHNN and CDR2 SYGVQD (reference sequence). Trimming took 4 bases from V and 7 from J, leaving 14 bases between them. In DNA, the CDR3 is TGCGCCAGCAGTGTAAGCGGAGGGGATAATGAGCAGTTCTTC. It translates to CASSVSGGDNEQFF.

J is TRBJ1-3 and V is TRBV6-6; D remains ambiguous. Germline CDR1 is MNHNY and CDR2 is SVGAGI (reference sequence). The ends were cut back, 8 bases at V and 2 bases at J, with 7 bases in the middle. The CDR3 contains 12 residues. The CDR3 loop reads CASGPAGNTIYF. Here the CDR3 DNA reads TGTGCCAGCGGTCCTGCTGGAAACACCATATATTTT.

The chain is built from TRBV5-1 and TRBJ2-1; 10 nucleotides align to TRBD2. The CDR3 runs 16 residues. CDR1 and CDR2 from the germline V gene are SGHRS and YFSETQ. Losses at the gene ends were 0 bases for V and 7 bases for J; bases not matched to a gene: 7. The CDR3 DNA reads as TGCGCCAGCAGCTTGGAAACTAGCGGGGCGGGGAATGAGCAGTTCTTC. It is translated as CASSLETSGAGNEQFF.

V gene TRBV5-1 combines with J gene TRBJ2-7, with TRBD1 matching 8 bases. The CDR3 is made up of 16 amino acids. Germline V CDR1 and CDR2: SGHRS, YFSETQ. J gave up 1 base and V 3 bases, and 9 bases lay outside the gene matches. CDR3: CASSSGFGQGSYEQYF. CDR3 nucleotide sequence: TGCGCCAGCAGCTCAGGCTTTGGACAGGGATCCTACGAGCAGTACTTC.

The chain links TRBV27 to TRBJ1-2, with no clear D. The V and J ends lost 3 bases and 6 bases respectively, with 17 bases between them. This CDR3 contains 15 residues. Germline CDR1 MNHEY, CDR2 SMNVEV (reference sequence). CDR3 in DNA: TGTGCCAGCAGTTTCCGGCAGACTAAGGTTGATGGCTACACCTTC. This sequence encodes CASSFRQTKVDGYTF.

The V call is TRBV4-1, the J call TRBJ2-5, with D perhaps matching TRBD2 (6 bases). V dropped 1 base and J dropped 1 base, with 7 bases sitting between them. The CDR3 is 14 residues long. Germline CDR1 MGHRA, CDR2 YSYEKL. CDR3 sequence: CASSQGRGQETQYF. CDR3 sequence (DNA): TGCGCCAGCAGCCAAGGGAGGGGCCAAGAGACCCAGTACTTC.

The CDR3 sequence: CASSPRTGEDTEAFF. Here the CDR3 DNA reads TGCGCCAGCAGCCCGCGGACAGGGGAGGACACTGAAGCTTTCTTT. The chain employs TRBV5-1 and TRBJ1-1, with 9 bases identical to TRBD1. CDR1 is SGHRS and CDR2 is YFSETQ in the germline V gene. This CDR3 contains 15 residues. The junction had 7 bases not matched to a gene; V was cut back by 4 bases and J by 3 bases.

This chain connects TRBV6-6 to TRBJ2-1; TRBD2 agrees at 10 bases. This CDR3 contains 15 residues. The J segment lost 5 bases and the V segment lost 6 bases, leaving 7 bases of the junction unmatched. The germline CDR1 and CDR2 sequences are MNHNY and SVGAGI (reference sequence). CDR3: CASRWTSGSNNEQFF. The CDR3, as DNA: TGTGCCAGCAGGTGGACTAGCGGTTCGAACAATGAGCAGTTCTTC.

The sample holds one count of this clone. The CDR3 sequence is CASIRLGGGVLGEQYF. CDR3 DNA sequence: TGTGCCAGCATCCGACTGGGGGGGGGAGTATTGGGCGAGCAGTACTTC. V and J are TRBV28 and TRBJ2-7; 7 bases line up with TRBD2. The CDR3 extends over 16 amino acids. The ends lost 7 bases at V and 6 bases at J; junction bases unmatched: 18. CDR1 is MDHEN and CDR2 is SYDVKM in the germline V gene.

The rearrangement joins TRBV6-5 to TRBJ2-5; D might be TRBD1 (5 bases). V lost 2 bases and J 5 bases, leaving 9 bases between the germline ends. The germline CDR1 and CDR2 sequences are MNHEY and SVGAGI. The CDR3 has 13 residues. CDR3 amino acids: CASSYRGEETQYF. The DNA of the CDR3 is TGTGCCAGCAGTTACAGGGGTGAGGAGACCCAGTACTTC.

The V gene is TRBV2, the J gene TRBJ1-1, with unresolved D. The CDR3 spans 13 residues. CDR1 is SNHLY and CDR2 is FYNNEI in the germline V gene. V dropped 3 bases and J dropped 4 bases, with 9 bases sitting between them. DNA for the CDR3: TGTGCCAGCAGTGACTCTGGGCTCACTGAAGCTTTCTTT. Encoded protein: CASSDSGLTEAFF.

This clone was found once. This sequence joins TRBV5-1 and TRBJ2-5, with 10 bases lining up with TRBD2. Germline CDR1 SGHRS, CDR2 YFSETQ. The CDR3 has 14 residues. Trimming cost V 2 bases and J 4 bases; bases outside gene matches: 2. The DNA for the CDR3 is TGCGCCAGCAGCTTAGCGGGAGGGGGAGAGACCCAGTACTTC. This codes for CASSLAGGGETQYF.

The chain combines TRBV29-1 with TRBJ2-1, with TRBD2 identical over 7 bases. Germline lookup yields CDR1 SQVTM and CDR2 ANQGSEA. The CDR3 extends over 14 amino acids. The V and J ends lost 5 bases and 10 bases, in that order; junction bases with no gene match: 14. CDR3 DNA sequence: TGCAGCGTTAAGGGAGGGCGGGGCGCACGCGAGCAGTTCTTC. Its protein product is CSVKGGRGAREQFF.

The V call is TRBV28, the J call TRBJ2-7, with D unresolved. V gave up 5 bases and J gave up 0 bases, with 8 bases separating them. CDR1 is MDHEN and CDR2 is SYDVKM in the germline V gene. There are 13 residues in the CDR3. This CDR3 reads CASSLYSSYEQYF. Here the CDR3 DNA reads TGTGCCAGCAGTCTTTACAGCTCCTACGAGCAGTACTTC.

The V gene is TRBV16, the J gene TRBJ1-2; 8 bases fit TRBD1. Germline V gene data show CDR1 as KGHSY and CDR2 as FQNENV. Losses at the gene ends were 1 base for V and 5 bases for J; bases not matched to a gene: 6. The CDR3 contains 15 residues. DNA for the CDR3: TGTGCCAGCAGCCAATTAGACAGGGGAGATTATGGCTACACCTTC. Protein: CASSQLDRGDYGYTF.

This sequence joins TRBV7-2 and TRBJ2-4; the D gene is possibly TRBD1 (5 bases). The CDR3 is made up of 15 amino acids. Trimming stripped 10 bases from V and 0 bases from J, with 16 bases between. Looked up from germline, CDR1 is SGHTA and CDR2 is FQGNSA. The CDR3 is CATLERRGAKNIQYF. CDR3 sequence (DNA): TGTGCCACCCTAGAAAGAAGGGGAGCCAAAAACATTCAGTACTTC.

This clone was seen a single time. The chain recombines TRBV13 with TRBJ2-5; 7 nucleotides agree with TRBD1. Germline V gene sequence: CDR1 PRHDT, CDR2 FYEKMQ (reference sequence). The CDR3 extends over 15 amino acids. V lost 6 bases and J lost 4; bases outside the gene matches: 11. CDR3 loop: CASRLRQGGAETQYF. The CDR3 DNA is TGTGCCAGCAGACTAAGACAGGGTGGGGCAGAGACCCAGTACTTC.

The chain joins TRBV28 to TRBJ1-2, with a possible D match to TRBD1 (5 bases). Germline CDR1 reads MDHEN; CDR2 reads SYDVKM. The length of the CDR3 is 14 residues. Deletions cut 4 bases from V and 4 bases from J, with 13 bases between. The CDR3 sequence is CASSSRQTSYGYTF. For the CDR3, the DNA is TGTGCCAGCAGTTCCCGACAGACAAGCTATGGCTACACCTTC.

The CDR3 here is CASSPSGPGYEQYF. CDR3 nucleotides: TGTGCCAGCAGCCCAAGCGGACCGGGCTACGAGCAGTACTTC. The gene calls are TRBV7-8 and TRBJ2-7, with a tentative D call TRBD2 (5 bases). Germline CDR1 and CDR2: SGHVS and FQNEAQ. The CDR3 loop spans 14 amino acids. V was shortened by 5 bases and J by 3 bases, with 14 bases between the two germline ends.

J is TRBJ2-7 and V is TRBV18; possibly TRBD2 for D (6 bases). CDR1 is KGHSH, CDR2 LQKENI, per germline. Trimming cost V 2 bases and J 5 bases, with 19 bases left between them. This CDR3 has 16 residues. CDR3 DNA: TGTGCCAGCTCACCAGCCGAGGGGAGGCTGTCCCACGAGCAGTACTTC. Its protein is CASSPAEGRLSHEQYF.

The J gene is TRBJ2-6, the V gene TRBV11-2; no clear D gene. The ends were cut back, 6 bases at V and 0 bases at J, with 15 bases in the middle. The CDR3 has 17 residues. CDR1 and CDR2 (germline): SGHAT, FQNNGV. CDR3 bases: TGTGCCAGCAGTCCTGCCCCTACAGCCTCTGGGGCCAACGTCCTGACTTTC. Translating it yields CASSPAPTASGANVLTF.

The CDR3 loop reads CASSLDHRGVNYGYTF. The CDR3 DNA reads as TGTGCCAGCAGCTTAGACCACAGGGGCGTTAACTATGGCTACACCTTC. The genes are TRBV7-2 and TRBJ1-2, with TRBD1 identical over 7 bases. With 1 base clipped from V and 1 base from J, the junction kept 6 bases outside the gene matches. Looked up from germline, CDR1 is SGHTA and CDR2 is FQGNSA. The CDR3 totals 16 residues.

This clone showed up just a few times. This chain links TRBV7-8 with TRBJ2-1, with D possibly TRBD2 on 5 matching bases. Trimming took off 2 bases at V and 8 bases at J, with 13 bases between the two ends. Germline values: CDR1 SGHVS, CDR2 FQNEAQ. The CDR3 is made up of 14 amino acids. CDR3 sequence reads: CASSLILSGDEQFF. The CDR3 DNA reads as TGTGCCAGCAGCTTAATCCTATCCGGGGATGAGCAGTTCTTC. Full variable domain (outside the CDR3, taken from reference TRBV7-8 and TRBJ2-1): GAGVSQSPRYKVAKRGQDVALRCDPISGHVSLFWYQQALGQGPEFLTYFQNEAQLDKSGLPSDRFFAERPEGSVSTLKIQRTQQEDSAVYLCASSLILSGDEQFFGPGTRLTVL.

CDR3 sequence (DNA): TGTGCCAGCAGCCAAGTGGGCACCACGTATGGCTACACCTTC. Encoded protein: CASSQVGTTYGYTF. V usage is TRBV3-1 (or the pseudogene TRBV3-2) and J usage is TRBJ1-2; no clear D gene. The CDR3 spans 14 residues. Germline CDR1 reads LGHDT; CDR2 reads YNNKEL (reference sequence). The V and J ends lost 1 base and 5 bases respectively, with 11 bases between them.